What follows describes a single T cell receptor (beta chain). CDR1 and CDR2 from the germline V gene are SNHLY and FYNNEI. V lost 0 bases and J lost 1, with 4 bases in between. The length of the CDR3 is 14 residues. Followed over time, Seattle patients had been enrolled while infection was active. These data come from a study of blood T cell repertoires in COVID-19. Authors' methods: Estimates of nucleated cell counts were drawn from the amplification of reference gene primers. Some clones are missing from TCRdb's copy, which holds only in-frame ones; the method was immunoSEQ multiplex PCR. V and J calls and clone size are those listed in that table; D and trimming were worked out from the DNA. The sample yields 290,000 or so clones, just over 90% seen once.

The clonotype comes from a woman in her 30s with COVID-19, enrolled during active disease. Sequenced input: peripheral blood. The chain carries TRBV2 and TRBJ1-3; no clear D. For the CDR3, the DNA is TGTGCCAGCAGTGAAGCAGCTTCTGGAAACACCATATATTTT. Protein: CASSEAASGNTIYF.